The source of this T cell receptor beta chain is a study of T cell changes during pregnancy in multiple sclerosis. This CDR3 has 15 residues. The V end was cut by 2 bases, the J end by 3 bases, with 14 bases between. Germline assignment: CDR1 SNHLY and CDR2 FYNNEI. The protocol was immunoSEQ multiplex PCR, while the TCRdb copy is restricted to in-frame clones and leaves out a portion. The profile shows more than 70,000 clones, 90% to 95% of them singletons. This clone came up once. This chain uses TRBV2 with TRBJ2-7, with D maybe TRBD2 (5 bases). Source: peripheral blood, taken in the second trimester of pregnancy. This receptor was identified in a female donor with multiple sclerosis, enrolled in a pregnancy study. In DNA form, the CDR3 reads TGTGCCAGCAGTGAAAATGGAGGCAGCATCTACGAGCAGTACTTC. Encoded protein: CASSENGGSIYEQYF.